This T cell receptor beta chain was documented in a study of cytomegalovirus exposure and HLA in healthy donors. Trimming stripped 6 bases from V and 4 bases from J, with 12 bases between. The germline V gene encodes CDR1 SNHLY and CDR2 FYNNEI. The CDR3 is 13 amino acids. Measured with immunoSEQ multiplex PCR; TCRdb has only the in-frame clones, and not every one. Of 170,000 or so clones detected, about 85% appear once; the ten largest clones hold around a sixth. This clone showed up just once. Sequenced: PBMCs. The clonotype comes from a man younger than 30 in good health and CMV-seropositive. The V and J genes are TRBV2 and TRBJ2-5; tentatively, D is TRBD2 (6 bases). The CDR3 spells CASRTGEVETQYF. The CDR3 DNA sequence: TGTGCCAGCAGGACGGGAGAGGTAGAGACCCAGTACTTC.